What follows are 32 T cell receptor beta chains derived from one specimen sequenced in a study of blood T cell repertoires in COVID-19. The repertoire was sequenced with immunoSEQ multiplex PCR; TCRdb's copy has only in-frame clones and lacks some. The repertoire holds around 190,000 clones, with around 85% as singletons. The specimen sequenced was peripheral blood. The receptors were gathered from a man aged 30 to 39 with acute or convalescent COVID-19.

The V gene is TRBV19, the J gene TRBJ2-1; TRBD2 matches at 7 bases. This CDR3 has 15 amino acids. The junction had 7 bases not matched to a gene; V was cut back by 4 bases and J by 4 bases. Per the germline V gene, CDR1 is LNHDA and CDR2 is SQIVND (reference sequence). The CDR3 DNA is TGTGCCAGTAGTAGACTTAGCGGGCCTTACAATGAGCAGTTCTTC. It translates to CASSRLSGPYNEQFF. The full variable domain, rest sourced from reference TRBV19 and TRBJ2-1, is DGGITQSPKYLFRKEGQNVTLSCEQNLNHDAMYWYRQDPGQGLRLIYYSQIVNDFQKGDIAEGYSVSREKKESFPLTVTSAQKNPTAFYLCASSRLSGPYNEQFFGPGTRLTVL.

The DNA for the CDR3 is TGTGCCAGCAGCGCGGCGGTACTAGCGGGGCAAGAGACCCAGTACTTC. Protein product: CASSAAVLAGQETQYF. This sequence joins TRBV9 and TRBJ2-5; 10 nucleotides line up with TRBD2. Trimming removed 3 bases from V and 2 bases from J; junction bases left unmatched: 7. This CDR3 spans 16 amino acids. The germline V gene has CDR1 SGDLS and CDR2 YYNGEE.

The chain employs TRBV11-3 and TRBJ2-2; 9 bases fit TRBD1. The CDR3 is 15 amino acids. The germline gives CDR1 SGHNT, CDR2 YENEEA. Losses at the gene ends were 6 bases for V and 7 bases for J; bases not matched to a gene: 9. CDR3 in amino acids: CASRFSGQGIGELFF. CDR3 coding DNA: TGTGCCAGCAGGTTTTCGGGACAGGGTATCGGGGAGCTGTTTTTT.

This chain uses TRBV5-4 with TRBJ2-7, with D possibly being TRBD2 (5 bases). Germline loops: CDR1 SGHNT, CDR2 YYREEE (reference sequence). V was pared by 1 base and J by 6 bases, with 11 bases between. CDR3 length: 13 residues. In nucleotides, the CDR3 is TGTGCCAGCAGCTTGTCCGGGGTGGGCGAGCAGTACTTC. Protein sequence: CASSLSGVGEQYF.

This chain joins TRBV28 and TRBJ1-5; D may be TRBD1 (6 bases). This CDR3 region has 14 residues. CDR1 is MDHEN, CDR2 SYDVKM, per germline. Trimming removed 8 bases from V and 4 bases from J, with 15 bases in between. This CDR3 is CASRKYRENQPQHF. In nucleotides, the CDR3 is TGTGCCAGCCGAAAGTACAGGGAAAATCAGCCCCAGCATTTT.

The chain recombines TRBV5-4 with TRBJ1-1; 10 nucleotides match TRBD1. CDR1 is SGHNT and CDR2 is YYREEE in the germline V gene (reference sequence). The CDR3 has 14 amino acids. V dropped 4 bases and J dropped 1; count of bases not matched to a gene: 1. In DNA, the CDR3 is TGTGCCAGCAGCCGACAGGGGGCGAACACTGAAGCTTTCTTT. This sequence encodes CASSRQGANTEAFF.

This chain connects TRBV7-3 to TRBJ1-1; TRBD1 matches at 9 bases. From germline, CDR1 is SGHTA and CDR2 FQGTGA. This CDR3 contains 14 residues. V was clipped by 1 base and J by 5 bases; unmatched bases: 2. CDR3 protein: CASSLRQGGTEAFF. The CDR3 coding sequence is TGTGCCAGCAGCTTAAGACAGGGGGGAACTGAAGCTTTCTTT.

This sequence joins TRBV10-1 and TRBJ2-1, with D perhaps matching TRBD2 (6 bases). The V end was cut by 6 bases, the J end by 5 bases, with 20 bases between. The CDR3 sequence is 16 residues long. Germline loops: CDR1 WNHNN, CDR2 SYGVQD (reference sequence). CDR3 nucleotides: TGCGCCAGCAGCGGACAAACAGCAGCGGGTAACAATGAGCAGTTCTTC. Translation gives CASSGQTAAGNNEQFF.

V gene TRBV19 combines with J gene TRBJ1-4; D possibly corresponds to TRBD1 (5 bases). This CDR3 spans 11 amino acids. Germline CDR1 reads LNHDA; CDR2 reads SQIVND (reference sequence). The V gene lost 9 bases and the J gene lost 8 bases, with 10 bases spanning the gap. CDR3 sequence: CARGVYEKLFF. The CDR3 DNA follows: TGTGCCAGAGGGGTTTACGAAAAACTGTTTTTT. Variable domain in full (rest from reference TRBV19 and TRBJ1-4): DGGITQSPKYLFRKEGQNVTLSCEQNLNHDAMYWYRQDPGQGLRLIYYSQIVNDFQKGDIAEGYSVSREKKESFPLTVTSAQKNPTAFYLCARGVYEKLFFGSGTQLSVL.

V is TRBV9 and J is TRBJ2-1; the D gene is possibly TRBD2 (6 bases). The germline V gene encodes CDR1 SGDLS and CDR2 YYNGEE. The CDR3 totals 18 residues. Trimming shortened V by 4 bases and J by 5 bases, and 25 bases separated the two germline ends. The CDR3 sequence is CASSPNIDAGPLNNEQFF. The CDR3 DNA is TGTGCCAGCAGCCCTAATATAGACGCGGGACCCCTAAACAATGAGCAGTTCTTC.

The chain has TRBV27 and TRBJ1-4; no clear D. The CDR3 has 15 amino acids. From germline, CDR1 is MNHEY and CDR2 SMNVEV (reference sequence). V was trimmed by 3 bases and J by 0 bases, leaving 8 bases between them. The CDR3 here is CASSFSLATNEKLFF. In DNA, the CDR3 is TGTGCCAGCAGTTTTAGTCTCGCAACTAATGAAAAACTGTTTTTT.

The chain employs TRBV30 and TRBJ1-2; TRBD1 matches 7 bases. V shed 7 bases and J 3 bases; nucleotides not matched to a gene: 11. CDR1 GTSNPN and CDR2 SVGIG come from the germline V gene (reference sequence). The CDR3 sequence is 14 residues long. The CDR3 DNA reads as TGTGCCTCCCCGAGAGGGGGCGCTCACTATGGCTACACCTTC. It encodes CASPRGGAHYGYTF. Together with reference TRBV30 and TRBJ1-2, the CDR3 gives the full variable domain: SQTIHQWPATLVQPVGSPLSLECTVEGTSNPNLYWYRQAAGRGLQLLFYSVGIGQISSEVPQNLSASRPQDRQFILSSKKLLLSDSGFYLCASPRGGAHYGYTFGSGTRLTVV.

V and J are TRBV2 and TRBJ1-5, with D uncertain. V lost 3 bases and J lost 9, with 9 bases in between. Germline values: CDR1 SNHLY, CDR2 FYNNEI. CDR3 length equals 12 residues. CDR3 residues: CASSDYVGPQHF. The CDR3 bases are TGTGCCAGCAGTGATTATGTCGGGCCCCAGCATTTT.

The chain couples TRBV28 to TRBJ2-1, with 7 bases identical to TRBD2. V was clipped by 4 bases and J by 6 bases; unmatched bases: 12. The CDR3 consists of 16 residues. Per the germline V gene, CDR1 is MDHEN and CDR2 is SYDVKM. The CDR3 DNA reads TGTGCCAGCAGTTCCCACCGGGCGGGAGTATCCAATGAGCAGTTCTTC. Residues: CASSSHRAGVSNEQFF.

The chain couples TRBV3-1 (or the pseudogene TRBV3-2) to TRBJ2-5; D not certain. There are 15 residues in the CDR3. Trimming left V 6 bases short and J 3 bases short, with 17 bases between. Germline V gene lookup returns CDR1 LGHDT and CDR2 YNNKEL (reference sequence). CDR3 sequence: CASSRDPPFKETQYF. DNA of the CDR3: TGTGCCAGCAGTCGAGATCCCCCTTTTAAAGAGACCCAGTACTTC.

This chain connects TRBV7-9 to TRBJ2-7, with TRBD2 identical over 7 bases. The germline CDR1 and CDR2 sequences are SEHNR and FQNEAQ (reference sequence). The CDR3 covers 13 residues. Germline trimming cut 4 bases from V and 6 bases from J; bases unmatched to any gene: 6. CDR3 protein: CASSSGQRGEQYF. For the CDR3, the DNA is TGTGCCAGCAGCTCAGGTCAGCGGGGCGAGCAGTACTTC.

The genes are TRBV7-9 and TRBJ2-6; TRBD1 matches 7 bases. The CDR3 totals 18 residues. Germline CDR1 and CDR2: SEHNR and FQNEAQ (reference sequence). Germline trimming cut 5 bases from V and 0 bases from J; bases unmatched to any gene: 10. Here the CDR3 DNA reads TGTGCCAGCAGCCGCGACAGGGTTCACTTCTCTGGGGCCAACGTCCTGACTTTC. Encoded protein: CASSRDRVHFSGANVLTF.

The chain joins TRBV3-1 (or the pseudogene TRBV3-2) to TRBJ1-6; weak D call: TRBD1 (6 bases). Per the germline V gene, CDR1 is LGHDT and CDR2 is YNNKEL (reference sequence). Between the trimmed V and J ends, which lost 6 bases and 9 bases, there was a span of 21 bases. The CDR3 is 16 amino acids. DNA for the CDR3: TGTGCCAGCAGTCCGAGATTTGGGGACATTCGTTCACCCCTCCACTTT. Protein: CASSPRFGDIRSPLHF.

This clone appeared once. This chain uses TRBV14 with TRBJ2-2; no clear D gene. Germline-derived CDR1 and CDR2 are SGHDN and FVKESK. The CDR3 covers 14 residues. Trimming took off 2 bases at V and 7 bases at J, with 11 bases between the two ends. CDR3 sequence (DNA): TGTGCCAGCAGCCAATGGCCCTCTGGCGGGGAGCTGTTTTTT. Its translation is CASSQWPSGGELFF.

The chain uses TRBV27 and TRBJ2-7; 11 bases match TRBD2. This CDR3 has 16 amino acids. The V gene end was trimmed by 2 bases and the J gene end by 3 bases; junction bases not matched to a gene: 6. Germline V gene data show CDR1 as MNHEY and CDR2 as SMNVEV (reference sequence). The chain's CDR3 is CASSLQTGLADYEQYF. CDR3 nucleotide sequence: TGTGCCAGCAGTTTACAGACGGGACTAGCGGACTACGAGCAGTACTTC.

The chain combines TRBV19 with TRBJ1-4; 7 positions match TRBD1. This CDR3 has 13 residues. CDR1 is LNHDA and CDR2 is SQIVND in the germline V gene (reference sequence). V shed 8 bases, J shed 8 bases, and the junction held 8 bases outside the gene matches. The CDR3, as DNA: TGTGCCAGTCGACAGGGTGTGGGCGAAAAACTGTTTTTT. Its translation is CASRQGVGEKLFF.

The rearrangement uses TRBV30 and TRBJ1-2; TRBD1 is a possible D gene (6 bases). CDR3 length: 13 residues. V dropped 4 bases and J dropped 8 bases, with 17 bases sitting between them. CDR1 and CDR2 (germline): GTSNPN, SVGIG (reference sequence). CDR3 amino acids: CAWIRTAPTGYTF. The CDR3 nucleotides are TGTGCCTGGATTAGGACAGCACCTACAGGCTACACCTTC.

The chain is built from TRBV6-5 and TRBJ2-6; 7 bases are shared with TRBD2. This CDR3 comprises 15 residues. Germline V lookup: CDR1 MNHEY, CDR2 SVGAGI. V shed 8 bases and J 1 base; nucleotides not matched to a gene: 5. CDR3: CASGGEISGANVLTF. The CDR3 bases are TGTGCCAGCGGGGGGGAGATATCTGGGGCCAACGTCCTGACTTTC.

The CDR3 sequence: CASSHRFAKHYEQYF. The DNA for the CDR3 is TGTGCCAGCAGTCACAGGTTTGCGAAGCACTACGAGCAGTACTTC. This chain joins TRBV14 and TRBJ2-7; tentative D call: TRBD1 (5 bases). In germline, CDR1 is SGHDN, CDR2 FVKESK. The CDR3 is 15 amino acids. V was pared by 6 bases and J by 3 bases, with 18 bases between.

The chain uses TRBV7-3 and TRBJ2-1; weak D call: TRBD2 (7 bases). This CDR3 has 17 amino acids. Per the germline V gene, CDR1 is SGHTA and CDR2 is FQGTGA. Trimming took off 5 bases at V and 9 bases at J, with 26 bases between the two ends. The CDR3 region is CASSPNLGGGGSIEQFF. For the CDR3, the DNA is TGTGCCAGCAGCCCAAATTTGGGCGGGGGCGGAAGTATTGAGCAGTTCTTC.

The rearrangement links TRBV27 to TRBJ2-7, with D perhaps TRBD1 (6 bases). V lost 4 bases to trimming and J lost 3 bases, with 16 bases between them. This CDR3 is built from 15 residues. The V gene's germline CDR1 is MNHEY and CDR2 SMNVEV (reference sequence). The CDR3 region has the DNA TGTGCCAGCAGTTCCCGCTACGACAGGATCTACGAGCAGTACTTC. Translating gives CASSSRYDRIYEQYF.

The chain joins TRBV4-2 to TRBJ2-1; TRBD2 matches 13 bases. Germline V gives CDR1 LGHNA, CDR2 YNFKEQ. Losses at the gene ends were 5 bases for V and 8 bases for J; bases not matched to a gene: 9. The CDR3 is 16 residues long. The CDR3 nucleotides are TGTGCCAGCAGCGTACCGGGACTAGCGGGAAAGTATGAGCAGTTCTTC. Translating gives CASSVPGLAGKYEQFF.

The V and J genes are TRBV28 and TRBJ1-2; maybe TRBD1 (6 bases). Germline CDR1 MDHEN, CDR2 SYDVKM. Trimming left V 6 bases short and J 4 bases short, with 18 bases between. The CDR3 loop spans 15 amino acids. CDR3 nucleotides: TGTGCCAGCAGACCCTCAGCGGCCAGGGGCTATGGCTACACCTTC. Translated, it gives CASRPSAARGYGYTF.

V usage is TRBV27 and J usage is TRBJ2-3; D remains unclear. Germline V gene sequence: CDR1 MNHEY, CDR2 SMNVEV (reference sequence). This CDR3 is built from 12 residues. V was clipped by 5 bases and J by 7 bases, with 10 bases between them. The DNA for the CDR3 is TGTGCCAGCAGTCCACGAGGCCATACGCAGTATTTT. This codes for CASSPRGHTQYF.

The gene calls are TRBV28 and TRBJ1-3; D perhaps matches TRBD1 (5 bases). The CDR3 is 15 residues long. Trimming removed 4 bases at V and 2 bases at J, with 12 bases between. From germline, CDR1 is MDHEN and CDR2 SYDVKM. CDR3 amino acids: CASSSDSLTGNTIYF. The CDR3 region has the DNA TGTGCCAGCAGTTCTGACAGCCTGACTGGAAACACCATATATTTT.

This chain connects TRBV4-1 to TRBJ1-4; 7 bases map to TRBD1. Per the germline V gene, CDR1 is MGHRA and CDR2 is YSYEKL. Trimming at V came to 4 bases and at J to 0 bases, leaving 5 bases not matched to a gene. This CDR3 contains 16 residues. CDR3 in DNA: TGCGCCAGCAGCCGAGGGACAGAACCAACTAATGAAAAACTGTTTTTT. Amino acid sequence: CASSRGTEPTNEKLFF.

This clone showed up just a few times. The chain uses TRBV28 and TRBJ1-1, with TRBD1 matching 10 bases. V shed 5 bases and J 11 bases; nucleotides not matched to a gene: 5. In germline, CDR1 is MDHEN, CDR2 SYDVKM. The CDR3 is 12 residues long. CDR3 sequence: CASSLGQGNAFF. DNA of the CDR3: TGTGCCAGCAGTCTGGGACAGGGGAATGCTTTCTTT.